This is a list of T cell receptor beta chains from one sample in a study of control samples from healthy donors and cancer patients. The protocol was immunoSEQ multiplex PCR, while the TCRdb copy is restricted to in-frame clones and leaves out a portion. This table has roughly 170,000 clones, 85% to 95% appearing once. Sample: blood. The source is a woman between 18 and 29 years old in good health. CDR3s include the opening cysteine and the closing phenylalanine or tryptophan. Fields, in order: D gene, J gene, CDR3 length, clone size, V gene, CDR3 protein, CDR3 DNA. D genes are given only for firm matches. For some rows the clone size is stated as once, few or many, or as a class when expanded; others skip it.

-,TRBJ1-2,15,-,TRBV6-2/TRBV6-3,CASSYQWASNYGYTF,TGTGCCAGCAGTTATCAGTGGGCTTCTAACTATGGCTACACCTTC
-,TRBJ1-2,15,-,TRBV5-1,CASSFNLDSNYGYTF,TGCGCCAGCAGCTTTAATCTGGACAGCAACTATGGCTACACCTTC
TRBD1,TRBJ1-2,16,once,TRBV7-2,CASSLPRDRERYGYTF,TGTGCCAGCAGCTTACCCCGGGACAGGGAACGCTATGGCTACACCTTC
-,TRBJ2-2,14,-,TRBV5-4,CASRPYREAGELFF,TGTGCCAGCAGACCCTACAGGGAGGCCGGGGAGCTGTTTTTT
-,TRBJ1-1,15,once,TRBV7-9,CASRPLEGSNTEAFF,TGTGCCAGCAGGCCCCTGGAGGGGTCTAACACTGAAGCTTTCTTT
-,TRBJ2-7,13,-,TRBV5-4,CASSFVGLHEQYF,TGTGCCAGCAGCTTTGTGGGACTTCACGAGCAGTACTTC
-,TRBJ1-2,12,-,TRBV28,CASRTTNYGYTF,TGTGCCAGCAGGACAACTAACTATGGCTACACCTTC
-,TRBJ2-4,13,-,TRBV6-2/TRBV6-3,CASSPLAKNIQYF,TGTGCCAGCAGTCCCCTGGCCAAAAACATTCAGTACTTC
-,TRBJ1-3,13,-,TRBV9,CASSFSSGNTIYF,TGTGCCAGCAGCTTTTCCTCTGGAAACACCATATATTTT
-,TRBJ1-2,13,-,TRBV5-6,CASSFPGGYGYTF,TGTGCCAGCAGCTTTCCGGGAGGCTATGGCTACACCTTC
TRBD1,TRBJ2-7,15,-,TRBV19,CASSTSGQGSYEQYF,TGTGCCAGTAGTACCTCGGGACAGGGATCCTACGAGCAGTACTTC
-,TRBJ2-1,13,-,TRBV11-2,CASSLGRDDEQFF,TGTGCCAGCAGCCTGGGGCGGGACGATGAGCAGTTCTTC
-,TRBJ1-5,15,-,TRBV28,CASSRKGRRNQPQHF,TGTGCCAGCAGCCGAAAGGGGAGGCGCAATCAGCCCCAGCATTTT
-,TRBJ2-7,14,-,TRBV6-6,CASSYSMGFYEQYF,TGTGCCAGCAGTTACTCGATGGGCTTTTACGAGCAGTACTTC
-,TRBJ2-7,14,-,TRBV21-1,CASSITDSYYEQYF,TGTGCCAGCAGCATAACCGACAGCTACTACGAGCAGTACTTC
-,TRBJ1-2,14,once,TRBV13,CASSSNDSPYGYTF,TGTGCCAGCAGTTCAAACGACTCCCCCTATGGCTACACCTTC
-,TRBJ2-2,15,-,TRBV5-1,CASSLQGPNTGELFF,TGCGCCAGCAGCTTACAGGGACCGAACACCGGGGAGCTGTTTTTT
TRBD1,TRBJ1-2,17,-,TRBV28,CASSSPGQARSEDGYTF,TGTGCCAGCAGTTCACCGGGACAGGCCAGATCTGAGGATGGCTACACCTTC
TRBD1,TRBJ1-2,16,-,TRBV19,CASSKTSGGPSYGYTF,TGTGCCAGTAGTAAGACCTCAGGGGGCCCTAGCTATGGCTACACCTTC
TRBD2,TRBJ2-3,16,-,TRBV29-1,CSVLAGASMSTDTQYF,TGCAGCGTTTTAGCGGGAGCCAGCATGAGCACAGATACGCAGTATTTT
-,TRBJ2-2,14,-,TRBV9,CASSVEGGTGELFF,TGTGCCAGCAGCGTAGAAGGCGGGACCGGGGAGCTGTTTTTT
-,TRBJ1-3,15,-,TRBV28,CASSLVGNSGNTIYF,TGTGCCAGCAGTTTGGTCGGAAACTCTGGAAACACCATATATTTT
-,TRBJ1-2,15,-,TRBV19,CASSNERANNYGYTF,TGTGCCAGTAGCAATGAACGGGCCAATAACTATGGCTACACCTTC
-,TRBJ2-3,15,-,TRBV4-3,CASARGGASTDTQYF,TGCGCCAGCGCCCGGGGCGGCGCAAGCACAGATACGCAGTATTTT
-,TRBJ1-5,16,-,TRBV4-1,CASSQPTRGPNQPQHF,TGCGCCAGCAGCCAACCGACCAGGGGACCCAATCAGCCCCAGCATTTT
-,TRBJ1-5,14,once,TRBV6-2/TRBV6-3,CASSQRVLGEPQHF,TGTGCCAGCAGTCAAAGGGTTTTAGGAGAGCCCCAGCATTTT
-,TRBJ1-4,13,-,TRBV5-6,CASSLGSSEKLFF,TGTGCCAGCAGCTTGGGGAGTTCTGAAAAACTGTTTTTT
TRBD1,TRBJ1-1,13,few,TRBV2,CAKEGAGGTEAFF,TGTGCCAAGGAGGGGGCAGGGGGGACTGAAGCTTTCTTT
-,TRBJ1-1,13,-,TRBV5-4,CASSLGTAPRTFF,TGTGCCAGCAGCCTAGGGACGGCACCCCGGACTTTCTTT
-,TRBJ1-6,14,-,TRBV12-5,CASGLDLGDSPLHF,TGTGCTAGTGGTTTGGACTTGGGGGATTCACCCCTCCACTTT
-,TRBJ1-6,13,-,TRBV7-9,CASSLGGGSPLHF,TGTGCCAGCAGCTTAGGGGGTGGGTCACCCCTCCACTTT
-,TRBJ2-4,16,-,TRBV28,CASSRGTNVAKNIQYF,TGTGCCAGCAGTCGAGGGACAAATGTAGCCAAAAACATTCAGTACTTC
TRBD2,TRBJ2-7,15,-,TRBV30,CAWRRRRGTSYEQYF,TGTGCCTGGAGGCGGAGGCGGGGGACCTCCTACGAGCAGTACTTC
TRBD1,TRBJ1-4,14,-,TRBV10-2,CASKTGWTNEKLFF,TGCGCCAGCAAGACAGGGTGGACTAATGAAAAACTGTTTTTT
-,TRBJ1-4,16,-,TRBV4-1,CASSHLAAATNEKLFF,TGCGCCAGCAGCCACCTTGCCGCTGCAACTAATGAAAAACTGTTTTTT
-,TRBJ1-5,13,-,TRBV7-9,CASCSGESQPQHF,TGTGCCAGCTGCTCCGGGGAGAGCCAGCCCCAGCATTTT
-,TRBJ1-1,14,-,TRBV29-1,CSALLSTTPTEAFF,TGCAGCGCCTTACTCTCGACCACCCCCACCGAAGCTTTCTTT
-,TRBJ1-2,14,-,TRBV7-8,CASSSRADVYGYTF,TGTGCCAGCAGCTCCCGGGCCGATGTCTATGGCTACACCTTC
-,TRBJ2-2,17,-,TRBV5-6,CASSFQPLAGGTGELFF,TGTGCCAGCAGCTTCCAACCACTAGCAGGAGGAACCGGGGAGCTGTTTTTT
TRBD2,TRBJ2-5,18,-,TRBV7-2,CASSPRPGLAGFQETQYF,TGTGCCAGCAGTCCCCGACCGGGGCTAGCGGGCTTCCAAGAGACCCAGTACTTC
-,TRBJ1-5,14,few,TRBV6-5,CASTPLGSNQPQHF,TGTGCCAGCACCCCCCTGGGAAGCAATCAGCCCCAGCATTTT
TRBD1,TRBJ1-5,14,-,TRBV3-1/TRBV3-2,CASSHSGGNQPQHF,TGTGCCAGCAGCCACTCAGGGGGGAATCAGCCCCAGCATTTT
-,TRBJ2-7,15,-,TRBV7-2,CASSFRRASSYEQYF,TGTGCCAGCAGCTTCCGACGGGCCAGCTCCTACGAGCAGTACTTC
TRBD1,TRBJ1-5,17,-,TRBV19,CASRSSTDRAIGQPQHF,TGTGCCAGCCGCTCCTCGACCGACAGGGCGATAGGTCAGCCCCAGCATTTT
TRBD2,TRBJ2-7,16,once,TRBV19,CASTLSGGGGTHEQYF,TGTGCCAGCACCCTGAGTGGCGGGGGGGGGACCCACGAGCAGTACTTC
-,TRBJ2-1,17,-,TRBV24-1,CATSDPSLLGGYNEQFF,TGTGCCACCAGTGACCCTTCCTTATTGGGGGGCTACAATGAGCAGTTCTTC
TRBD1,TRBJ1-2,14,-,TRBV11-2,CASSLDQGADGYTF,TGTGCCAGCAGCTTAGACCAGGGGGCGGATGGCTACACCTTC
-,TRBJ1-6,17,-,TRBV11-2,CASSLVGRREIGSPLHF,TGTGCCAGCAGCTTAGTAGGGAGGAGAGAGATAGGATCACCCCTCCACTTT